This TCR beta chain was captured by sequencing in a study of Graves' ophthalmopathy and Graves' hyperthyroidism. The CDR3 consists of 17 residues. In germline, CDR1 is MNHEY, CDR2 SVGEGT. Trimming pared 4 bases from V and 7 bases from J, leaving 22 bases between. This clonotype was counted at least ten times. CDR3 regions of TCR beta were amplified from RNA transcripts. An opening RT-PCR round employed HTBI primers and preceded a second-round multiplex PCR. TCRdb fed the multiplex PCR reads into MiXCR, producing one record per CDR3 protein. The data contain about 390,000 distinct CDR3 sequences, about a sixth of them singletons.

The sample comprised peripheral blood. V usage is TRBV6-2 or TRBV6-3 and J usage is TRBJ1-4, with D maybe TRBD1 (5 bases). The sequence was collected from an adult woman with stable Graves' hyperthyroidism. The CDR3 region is CASSSPAPSQGGEKLFF. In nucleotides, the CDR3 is TGTGCCAGCAGTTCCCCAGCTCCCAGCCAGGGAGGTGAAAAACTGTTTTTT.